This is a list of T cell receptor beta chains from one sample in a study of early T cells in non-severe SARS-CoV-2 infection. Each CDR3 protein gets one entry after TCRdb re-called the 5' RACE reads with MiXCR. The sample records 80,000 to 100,000 distinct CDR3 sequences, 13% to 15% being singletons. The sample consisted of whole blood. Receptors were obtained from an adult who was a healthcare worker with PCR-confirmed SARS-CoV-2 infection or an uninfected control (not recorded which). The CDR3 runs from the conserved cysteine through the conserved F or W. A D gene is named only where the DNA matches it firmly. Clone size is stated in some rows and not others, as once, few, many or a class when expanded.

d_call: TRBD1
clone_size: few
v_call: TRBV12-3/TRBV12-4
j_call: TRBJ1-5
cdr3_aa: CASSLLGTAHNQPQHF
cdr3_nt: TGTGCCAGCAGTTTACTCGGGACAGCACACAATCAGCCCCAGCATTTT

d_call: TRBD2
clone_size: -
v_call: TRBV29-1
j_call: TRBJ2-1
cdr3_aa: CSVGRERHNEQFF
cdr3_nt: TGCAGCGTTGGGCGGGAGCGGCACAATGAGCAGTTCTTC

d_call: -
clone_size: few
v_call: TRBV19
j_call: TRBJ1-1
cdr3_aa: CASSSGHRGLRAEAFF
cdr3_nt: TGTGCCAGTAGTTCGGGGCATAGGGGACTGAGGGCTGAAGCTTTCTTT

d_call: TRBD2
clone_size: -
v_call: TRBV11-2
j_call: TRBJ2-1
cdr3_aa: CASSLLAGGEDEQFF
cdr3_nt: TGTGCCAGCAGCTTACTAGCGGGAGGGGAAGATGAGCAGTTCTTC

d_call: -
clone_size: -
v_call: TRBV19
j_call: TRBJ2-1
cdr3_aa: CASSPFSSYNEQFF
cdr3_nt: TGTGCCAGTAGTCCGTTCAGCTCCTACAATGAGCAGTTCTTC

d_call: TRBD2
clone_size: -
v_call: TRBV28
j_call: TRBJ2-1
cdr3_aa: CASSPAGGRHNEQFF
cdr3_nt: TGTGCCAGCAGCCCAGCGGGAGGAAGACACAATGAGCAGTTCTTC

d_call: -
clone_size: many
v_call: TRBV6-5
j_call: TRBJ1-2
cdr3_aa: CASSPRTGRSDYGYTF
cdr3_nt: TGTGCCAGCAGCCCCAGAACAGGGCGTTCGGACTATGGCTACACCTTC

d_call: -
clone_size: few
v_call: TRBV20-1
j_call: TRBJ1-6
cdr3_aa: CSARESQNSPLHF
cdr3_nt: TGCAGTGCTAGAGAAAGCCAGAATTCACCCCTCCACTTT

d_call: TRBD1
clone_size: few
v_call: TRBV5-4
j_call: TRBJ1-1
cdr3_aa: CASSGSGGQMNTEAFF
cdr3_nt: TGTGCCAGCAGCGGATCCGGGGGACAGATGAACACTGAAGCTTTCTTT

d_call: TRBD1
clone_size: -
v_call: TRBV7-9
j_call: TRBJ2-7
cdr3_aa: CASIGTGFDEQYF
cdr3_nt: TGTGCCAGCATTGGGACAGGGTTCGACGAGCAGTACTTC

d_call: -
clone_size: many
v_call: TRBV7-9
j_call: TRBJ1-1
cdr3_aa: CASSSDGEAFF
cdr3_nt: TGTGCCAGCAGCTCGGACGGAGAAGCTTTCTTT

d_call: -
clone_size: -
v_call: TRBV5-6
j_call: TRBJ2-1
cdr3_aa: CASSLSGVSSYNEQFF
cdr3_nt: TGTGCCAGCAGCTTGAGTGGGGTGTCGTCCTACAATGAGCAGTTCTTC

d_call: -
clone_size: -
v_call: TRBV15
j_call: TRBJ1-2
cdr3_aa: CATSRPDSHYGYTF
cdr3_nt: TGTGCCACCAGCAGACCGGACAGCCACTATGGCTACACCTTC

d_call: -
clone_size: once
v_call: TRBV11-2
j_call: TRBJ2-7
cdr3_aa: CASSLFTSYEQYF
cdr3_nt: TGTGCCAGCAGCTTATTCACCTCCTACGAGCAGTACTTC

d_call: TRBD1
clone_size: -
v_call: TRBV5-1
j_call: TRBJ1-1
cdr3_aa: CASSLGDRGIGTEAFF
cdr3_nt: TGCGCCAGCAGCTTGGGGGACAGGGGAATCGGCACTGAAGCTTTCTTT

d_call: -
clone_size: many
v_call: TRBV19
j_call: TRBJ2-7
cdr3_aa: CASSPGPGESYEQYF
cdr3_nt: TGTGCCAGTAGTCCTGGGCCCGGGGAATCCTACGAGCAGTACTTC

d_call: TRBD2
clone_size: -
v_call: TRBV5-1
j_call: TRBJ2-3
cdr3_aa: CASRRIAGGSTDTQYF
cdr3_nt: TGCGCCAGCAGAAGAATAGCGGGAGGGAGCACAGATACGCAGTATTTT

d_call: TRBD1
clone_size: -
v_call: TRBV7-9
j_call: TRBJ2-5
cdr3_aa: CASSHRDRGQETQYF
cdr3_nt: TGTGCCAGCAGCCACCGGGACAGGGGTCAAGAGACCCAGTACTTC

d_call: -
clone_size: -
v_call: TRBV6-2/TRBV6-3
j_call: TRBJ1-5
cdr3_aa: CASSFHPQPQHF
cdr3_nt: TGTGCCAGCAGTTTCCATCCCCAGCCCCAGCATTTT

d_call: -
clone_size: -
v_call: TRBV11-2
j_call: TRBJ1-1
cdr3_aa: CASSLDGDGFTEAFF
cdr3_nt: TGTGCCAGCAGCTTAGACGGGGACGGGTTCACTGAAGCTTTCTTT

d_call: -
clone_size: few
v_call: TRBV25-1
j_call: TRBJ2-7
cdr3_aa: CASGTDAQYF
cdr3_nt: TGTGCCAGCGGGACGGACGCCCAGTACTTC

d_call: TRBD1
clone_size: few
v_call: TRBV2
j_call: TRBJ1-5
cdr3_aa: CASGGQGNQPQHF
cdr3_nt: TGTGCCAGCGGAGGACAGGGCAATCAGCCCCAGCATTTT

d_call: -
clone_size: few
v_call: TRBV5-1
j_call: TRBJ1-2
cdr3_aa: CASSLGPGPLDGYTF
cdr3_nt: TGCGCCAGCAGCCTTGGCCCCGGACCTCTCGATGGCTACACCTTC

d_call: -
clone_size: -
v_call: TRBV20-1
j_call: TRBJ2-2
cdr3_aa: CSAPGWGSRTGELFF
cdr3_nt: TGCAGTGCTCCCGGCTGGGGGTCGCGGACCGGGGAGCTGTTTTTT

d_call: -
clone_size: few
v_call: TRBV28
j_call: TRBJ1-2
cdr3_aa: CASSLALGGDYGYTF
cdr3_nt: TGTGCCAGCAGTTTAGCCTTGGGGGGAGACTATGGCTACACCTTC

d_call: -
clone_size: few
v_call: TRBV2
j_call: TRBJ2-2
cdr3_aa: CASSGENTGELFF
cdr3_nt: TGTGCCAGCAGCGGGGAGAACACCGGGGAGCTGTTTTTT

d_call: TRBD2
clone_size: few
v_call: TRBV28
j_call: TRBJ2-1
cdr3_aa: CASSSRTSGGYNEQFF
cdr3_nt: TGTGCCAGCAGTTCCCGGACTAGCGGGGGCTACAATGAGCAGTTCTTC

d_call: TRBD1
clone_size: few
v_call: TRBV30
j_call: TRBJ2-3
cdr3_aa: CAWTLTRDSVDTQYF
cdr3_nt: TGTGCCTGGACCCTCACCAGGGACAGTGTAGATACGCAGTATTTT

d_call: TRBD1
clone_size: many
v_call: TRBV18
j_call: TRBJ2-5
cdr3_aa: CASSPQGGQRETQYF
cdr3_nt: TGTGCCAGCTCGCCACAGGGGGGCCAAAGAGAGACCCAGTACTTC

d_call: -
clone_size: many
v_call: TRBV21-1
j_call: TRBJ2-3
cdr3_aa: CASSITDTQYF
cdr3_nt: TGTGCCAGCAGCATCACAGATACGCAGTATTTT

d_call: TRBD2
clone_size: -
v_call: TRBV20-1
j_call: TRBJ2-1
cdr3_aa: CSTSGTSSYNEQFF
cdr3_nt: TGCAGTACTTCCGGGACTAGCTCCTACAATGAGCAGTTCTTC

d_call: -
clone_size: -
v_call: TRBV9
j_call: TRBJ1-1
cdr3_aa: CASSTLTEAFF
cdr3_nt: TGTGCCAGCAGCACTCTCACTGAAGCTTTCTTT

d_call: -
clone_size: -
v_call: TRBV5-4
j_call: TRBJ1-1
cdr3_aa: CASSLAVGRLMNTEVFF
cdr3_nt: TGTGCCAGCAGCTTGGCCGTGGGCAGGCTAATGAACACTGAAGTTTTCTTT

d_call: -
clone_size: few
v_call: TRBV28
j_call: TRBJ1-1
cdr3_aa: CASSYGGRRGTEAFF
cdr3_nt: TGTGCCAGCAGTTACGGGGGGCGCCGGGGCACTGAAGCTTTCTTT

d_call: -
clone_size: few
v_call: TRBV4-2
j_call: TRBJ1-5
cdr3_aa: CASSQDQGMIQPQHF
cdr3_nt: TGTGCCAGCAGCCAAGATCAGGGGATGATCCAGCCCCAGCATTTT

d_call: -
clone_size: many
v_call: TRBV3-1
j_call: TRBJ1-5
cdr3_aa: CASSITFAGPQHF
cdr3_nt: TGTGCCAGCAGCATCACGTTCGCCGGGCCCCAGCATTTT

d_call: -
clone_size: few
v_call: TRBV30
j_call: TRBJ2-3
cdr3_aa: CAWSVRGADTQYF
cdr3_nt: TGTGCCTGGAGTGTACGTGGGGCAGATACGCAGTATTTT

d_call: TRBD1
clone_size: -
v_call: TRBV7-9
j_call: TRBJ2-6
cdr3_aa: CASSHRDRVSGANVLTF
cdr3_nt: TGTGCCAGCAGCCACCGGGACAGAGTCTCTGGGGCCAACGTCCTGACTTTC

d_call: -
clone_size: -
v_call: TRBV18
j_call: TRBJ2-1
cdr3_aa: CASSPQIRVPNEQFF
cdr3_nt: TGTGCCAGCTCACCACAGATTAGGGTTCCAAATGAGCAGTTCTTC

d_call: -
clone_size: few
v_call: TRBV5-6
j_call: TRBJ2-3
cdr3_aa: CASSLGSGTSTDTQYF
cdr3_nt: TGTGCCAGCAGCTTGGGGAGCGGAACTAGCACAGATACGCAGTATTTT

d_call: TRBD1
clone_size: many
v_call: TRBV20-1
j_call: TRBJ1-5
cdr3_aa: CSAREGANQPQHF
cdr3_nt: TGCAGTGCTCGGGAGGGGGCCAATCAGCCCCAGCATTTT

d_call: TRBD1
clone_size: -
v_call: TRBV11-2
j_call: TRBJ1-6
cdr3_aa: CASSSHRQGGNSPLHF
cdr3_nt: TGTGCCAGCAGCTCCCACAGACAGGGGGGTAATTCACCCCTCCACTTT

d_call: -
clone_size: -
v_call: TRBV6-5
j_call: TRBJ2-4
cdr3_aa: CASSYSPAVGGRNIQYF
cdr3_nt: TGTGCCAGCAGTTACTCCCCCGCCGTCGGAGGCCGAAACATTCAGTACTTC

d_call: TRBD2
clone_size: -
v_call: TRBV20-1
j_call: TRBJ2-5
cdr3_aa: CSAIPSGWRETQYF
cdr3_nt: TGCAGTGCTATTCCTAGCGGGTGGAGAGAGACCCAGTACTTC

d_call: TRBD1
clone_size: few
v_call: TRBV20-1
j_call: TRBJ1-6
cdr3_aa: CSAGGPTGDDSPLHF
cdr3_nt: TGCAGTGCGGGGGGGCCGACAGGGGACGATTCACCCCTCCACTTT

d_call: -
clone_size: many
v_call: TRBV5-1
j_call: TRBJ2-7
cdr3_aa: CASSFGLAYEQYF
cdr3_nt: TGCGCCAGCAGCTTCGGGTTGGCCTACGAGCAGTACTTC

d_call: -
clone_size: many
v_call: TRBV6-1
j_call: TRBJ1-5
cdr3_aa: CASTLATGPNQPQHF
cdr3_nt: TGTGCCAGCACCCTTGCGACAGGCCCGAATCAGCCCCAGCATTTT

d_call: -
clone_size: few
v_call: TRBV6-6
j_call: TRBJ2-6
cdr3_aa: CASRSRTAGANVLTF
cdr3_nt: TGTGCCAGCAGGAGCAGGACAGCTGGGGCCAACGTCCTGACTTTC

d_call: -
clone_size: -
v_call: TRBV5-4
j_call: TRBJ2-7
cdr3_aa: CASSFLLEGAYEQYF
cdr3_nt: TGTGCCAGCAGCTTCCTGCTAGAGGGGGCCTACGAGCAGTACTTC

d_call: -
clone_size: many
v_call: TRBV7-8
j_call: TRBJ2-7
cdr3_aa: CASSPGTASSYEQYF
cdr3_nt: TGTGCCAGCAGCCCCGGCACTGCGAGCTCCTACGAGCAGTACTTC

d_call: -
clone_size: -
v_call: TRBV9
j_call: TRBJ2-7
cdr3_aa: CASSEGGTRSDEQYF
cdr3_nt: TGTGCCAGCAGCGAGGGGGGCACCCGTAGCGACGAGCAGTACTTC

d_call: -
clone_size: -
v_call: TRBV6-1
j_call: TRBJ2-6
cdr3_aa: CASSERGTPVSGANVLTF
cdr3_nt: TGTGCCAGCAGTGAAAGGGGGACACCTGTGTCTGGGGCCAACGTCCTGACTTTC

d_call: TRBD2
clone_size: few
v_call: TRBV7-6
j_call: TRBJ2-5
cdr3_aa: CASSLTSGGVQTQYF
cdr3_nt: TGTGCCAGCAGCTTAACTAGCGGGGGGGTGCAGACCCAGTACTTC

d_call: -
clone_size: -
v_call: TRBV7-9
j_call: TRBJ2-5
cdr3_aa: CAVIRSDEPGETQYF
cdr3_nt: TGTGCCGTCATAAGGTCGGATGAACCGGGGGAGACCCAGTACTTC